A single sample is the source of the 16 T cell receptor beta chains below, sequenced in a study of blood T cells in healthy people across ages. Together with a sample-barcoded 5' primer, a J-beta primer mix was included in a second PCR lasting roughly 6 to 12 cycles. TCRdb recomputed calls from the 5' RACE reads with MiXCR, one row per CDR3 protein. The data contain more than 800,000 distinct CDR3 sequences, more than 25% of them singletons. Sequencing was carried out using blood. Receptors originate from a woman older than 75 in good health.

The table lists this clonotype with many counts. The chain recombines TRBV3-1 with TRBJ2-3, with a possible D match to TRBD1 (6 bases). The CDR3 has 14 amino acids. Trimming left V 4 bases short and J 5 bases short, with 13 bases between. CDR1 is LGHDT, CDR2 YNNKEL, per germline (reference sequence). CDR3 sequence (DNA): TGTGCCAGCAGCCGTAGGGGGAAGGGAGATACGCAGTATTTT. Its translation is CASSRRGKGDTQYF.

This clonotype was observed many times. CDR3 sequence: CSATPPGAPNVGYTF. Here the CDR3 DNA reads TGCAGTGCTACCCCGCCGGGGGCTCCTAACGTGGGCTACACCTTC. The V and J genes are TRBV20-1 and TRBJ1-2; D possibly corresponds to TRBD1 (6 bases). The CDR3 consists of 15 residues. V was cut by 4 bases and J by 8 bases, with 23 bases left in between. The germline gives CDR1 DFQATT, CDR2 SNEGSKA (reference sequence).

A note on this clonotype: This may stem from a read error, because a much larger clone lies one nucleotide away. The chain uses TRBV20-1 and TRBJ1-2, with no clear D. Germline V gene sequence: CDR1 DFQATT, CDR2 SNEGSKA (reference sequence). The CDR3 has 16 amino acids. The CDR3 bases are TGCGGTGCTAGAGGTCTCCCGGGAAGAAAGGACTATGGCTACACCTTC. Encoded protein: CGARGLPGRKDYGYTF.

At least ten counts were recorded for this clonotype. The chain joins TRBV6-2 or TRBV6-3 to TRBJ2-5; 10 bases fit TRBD2. The CDR3 has 15 amino acids. Germline V CDR1 and CDR2: MNHEY, SVGEGT. With V trimmed by 4 bases and J by 7 bases, 9 bases remained unmatched. CDR3 sequence: CASSSGLARGGTQYF. CDR3 nucleotides: TGTGCCAGCAGTTCGGGACTAGCGCGGGGAGGGACCCAGTACTTC.

The chain has TRBV10-3 and TRBJ1-5; possibly TRBD1 for D (6 bases). Germline values: CDR1 ENHRY, CDR2 SYGVKD. V gave up 6 bases and J gave up 5 bases, with 17 bases separating them. There are 15 residues in the CDR3. The chain's CDR3 is CAISNRDKAYQPQHF. CDR3 DNA sequence: TGTGCCATCAGCAACCGGGACAAGGCATATCAGCCCCAGCATTTT.

This clonotype was counted many times. The chain employs TRBV6-2 or TRBV6-3 and TRBJ2-1; either TRBD1 or TRBD2 may fit D (5 bases each). The CDR3 consists of 12 residues. The V gene's germline CDR1 is MNHEY and CDR2 SVGEGT. V was clipped by 4 bases and J by 13 bases, with 14 bases between them. Here the CDR3 reads CASSSRGLFQFF. The CDR3 DNA is TGTGCCAGCAGTTCACGGGGCCTATTCCAGTTCTTC.

As for this clonotype: Possible read error: a much larger clone is one base away. The genes are TRBV15 and TRBJ2-1, with D maybe TRBD1 (7 bases). Germline V gives CDR1 LNHNV, CDR2 YYDKDF (reference sequence). This CDR3 is built from 15 residues. Trimming removed 0 bases at V and 13 bases at J, with 19 bases between. CDR3 loop: CATSRDMESGGTQFF. In nucleotides, the CDR3 is TGTGCCACCAGCAGAGATATGGAGTCAGGGGGGACCCAGTTCTTC. Supplemented by reference TRBV15 and TRBJ2-1, the full variable domain reads DAMVIQNPRYQVTQFGKPVTLSCSQTLNHNVMYWYQQKSSQAPKLLFHYYDKDFNNEADTPDNFQSRRPNTSFCFLDIRSPGLGDTAMYLCATSRDMESGGTQFFGPGTRLTVL.

This clonotype showed up just a few times. This clone may be a read error of a much larger clone one base away. This rearrangement joins TRBV20-1 to TRBJ2-5; D is unresolved. Germline V gives CDR1 DFQATT, CDR2 SNEGSKA (reference sequence). The length of the CDR3 is 12 residues. V lost 3 bases and J 1 base, leaving 6 bases between the germline ends. CDR3 amino acids: CSASKGQETQYF. The CDR3 nucleotides are TGCAGTGCTAGTAAAGGCCAAGAGACCCAGTACTTC.

The chain uses TRBV12-3 or TRBV12-4 and TRBJ2-2, with 7 bases lining up with TRBD1. Trimming took 5 bases from V and 2 from J; bases not matched to a gene: 5. The CDR3 totals 15 residues. The CDR3 loop is CASSNGQVNTGELFF. The DNA for the CDR3 is TGTGCCAGCAGTAACGGACAGGTCAACACCGGGGAGCTGTTTTTT.

V usage is TRBV7-2 and J usage is TRBJ2-5; D not resolved. V was shortened by 0 bases and J by 3 bases, with 8 bases between the two germline ends. Germline V gene data show CDR1 as SGHTA and CDR2 as FQGNSA. This CDR3 is 14 amino acids long. As DNA, the CDR3 is TGTGCCAGCAGCTTAGCTTGGGTGAAAGAGACCCAGTACTTC. Translated: CASSLAWVKETQYF.

This clonotype was seen at least ten times. The chain links TRBV5-5 to TRBJ2-5; possibly TRBD2 for D (5 bases). The CDR3 is 14 residues long. Germline CDR1 SGHKS, CDR2 YYEKEE (reference sequence). Trimming took 0 bases from V and 3 from J, leaving 9 bases between them. The CDR3 here is CASSLALAEETQYF. CDR3 in DNA: TGTGCCAGCAGCTTGGCTCTAGCTGAAGAGACCCAGTACTTC.

This clonotype was counted a few times. This may be a read error, as it is one base from a much larger clone. The rearrangement links TRBV12-3 or TRBV12-4 to TRBJ2-1; no definite D call. This CDR3 has 14 amino acids. Between the trimmed V and J ends, which lost 11 bases and 0 bases, there was a span of 14 bases. Here the CDR3 reads CAGLDQSSYNEQFF. CDR3 sequence (DNA): TGTGCCGGCCTCGACCAGAGCTCCTACAATGAGCAGTTCTTC.

This clonotype was detected only once. The J gene is TRBJ2-3, the V gene TRBV20-1, with a weak D call TRBD1 (6 bases). Germline V lookup: CDR1 DFQATT, CDR2 SNEGSKA (reference sequence). CDR3 length equals 14 residues. V lost 6 bases and J 2 bases, leaving 15 bases between the germline ends. The CDR3 spells CSAADSLYTDTQYF. Written as DNA, the CDR3 is TGCAGTGCAGCGGACAGTCTATACACAGATACGCAGTATTTT.

Note on this clonotype: This clone may be a read error of a much larger clone one base away. The V gene is TRBV20-1, the J gene TRBJ2-1, with D possibly called TRBD1 or TRBD2 (6 bases each). Germline V gene lookup returns CDR1 DFQATT and CDR2 SNEGSKA (reference sequence). This CDR3 is 11 amino acids long. CDR3 loop: CRAGTGNEQFF. Written as DNA, the CDR3 is TGCAGGGCGGGAACAGGGAATGAGCAGTTCTTC.

This sequence joins TRBV7-3 and TRBJ2-7; no reliable D call. Trimming left V 4 bases short and J 6 bases short, with 19 bases between. The V gene's germline CDR1 is SGHTA and CDR2 FQGTGA. The CDR3 sequence is 15 residues long. CDR3 in DNA: TGTGCCAGCAGCTCTGCGACCGACGGCTTCGGCGAGCAGTACTTC. Its translation: CASSSATDGFGEQYF.

This clonotype was seen more than once but under ten times. The V call is TRBV9, the J call TRBJ1-6; 7 bases are shared with TRBD1. This CDR3 has 15 amino acids. Germline-derived CDR1 and CDR2 are SGDLS and YYNGEE. The V segment lost 0 bases and the J segment 10 bases; nucleotides outside the gene matches: 7. DNA for the CDR3: TGTGCCAGCAGCGTAGCTGTGACAGGGCTATCACCCCTCCACTTT. Translating it yields CASSVAVTGLSPLHF.